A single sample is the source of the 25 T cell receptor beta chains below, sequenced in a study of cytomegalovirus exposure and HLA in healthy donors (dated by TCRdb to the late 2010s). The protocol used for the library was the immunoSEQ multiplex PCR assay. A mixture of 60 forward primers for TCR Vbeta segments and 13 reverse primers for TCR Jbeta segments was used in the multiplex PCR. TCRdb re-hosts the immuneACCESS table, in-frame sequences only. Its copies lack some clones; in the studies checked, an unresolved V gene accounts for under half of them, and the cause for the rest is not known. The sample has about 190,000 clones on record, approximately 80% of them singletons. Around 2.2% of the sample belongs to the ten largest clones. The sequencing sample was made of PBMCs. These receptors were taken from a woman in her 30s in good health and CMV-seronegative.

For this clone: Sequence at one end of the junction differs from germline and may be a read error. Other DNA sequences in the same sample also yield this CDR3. This CDR3 reads CASSLYFARGQGEQFF. The CDR3 nucleotides read TGTGCCAGCAGTTTATACTTCGCACGGGGACAGGGTGAGCAATTCTTC. The chain has TRBV28 and TRBJ2-1, with 9 bases lining up with TRBD1. From germline, CDR1 is MDHEN and CDR2 SYDVKM. CDR3 length equals 16 residues.

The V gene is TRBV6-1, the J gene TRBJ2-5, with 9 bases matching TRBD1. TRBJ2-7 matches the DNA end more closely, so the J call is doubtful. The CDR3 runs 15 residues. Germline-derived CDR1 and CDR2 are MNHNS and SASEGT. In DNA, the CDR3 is TGTGCCAGCAGTGAATTTGGACAGGGGTACTACGAGCAGTACTTC. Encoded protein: CASSEFGQGYYEQYF.

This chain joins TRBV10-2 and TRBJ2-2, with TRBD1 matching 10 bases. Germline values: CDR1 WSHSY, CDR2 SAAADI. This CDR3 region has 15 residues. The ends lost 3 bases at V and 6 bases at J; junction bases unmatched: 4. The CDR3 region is CASSERDRGPGELFF. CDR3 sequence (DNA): TGCGCCAGCAGTGAAAGGGACAGGGGTCCCGGGGAGCTGTTTTTT.

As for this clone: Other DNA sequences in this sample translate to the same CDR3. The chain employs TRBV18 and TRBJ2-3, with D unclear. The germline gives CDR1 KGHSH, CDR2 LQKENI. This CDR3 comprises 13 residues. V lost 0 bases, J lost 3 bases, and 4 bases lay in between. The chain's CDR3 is CASSPPSTDTQYF. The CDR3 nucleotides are TGTGCCAGCTCACCACCGTCGACAGATACGCAGTATTTT. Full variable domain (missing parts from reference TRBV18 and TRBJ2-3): NAGVMQNPRHLVRRRGQEARLRCSPMKGHSHVYWYRQLPEEGLKFMVYLQKENIIDESGMPKERFSAEFPKEGPSILRIQQVVRGDSAAYFCASSPPSTDTQYFGPGTRLTVL.

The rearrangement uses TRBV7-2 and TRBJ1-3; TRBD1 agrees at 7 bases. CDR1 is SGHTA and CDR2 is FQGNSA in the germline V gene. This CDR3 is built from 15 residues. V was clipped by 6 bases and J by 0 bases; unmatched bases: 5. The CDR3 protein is CASRPDRASGNTIYF. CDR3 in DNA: TGTGCCAGCAGACCAGACAGGGCCTCTGGAAACACCATATATTTT.

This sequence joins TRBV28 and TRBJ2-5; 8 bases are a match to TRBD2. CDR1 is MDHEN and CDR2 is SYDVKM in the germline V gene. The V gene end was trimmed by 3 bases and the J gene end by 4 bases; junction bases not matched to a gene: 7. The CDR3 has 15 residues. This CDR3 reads CASSFSGGLLETQYF. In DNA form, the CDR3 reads TGTGCCAGCAGTTTCTCGGGGGGGCTCTTAGAGACCCAGTACTTC.

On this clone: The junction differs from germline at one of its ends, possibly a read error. CDR3 residues: CASSPVRGPNTGELLF. For the CDR3, the DNA is TGCGCCAGCAGCCCTGTGCGGGGGCCCAACACCGGGGAGCTGCTTTTT. This chain connects TRBV4-1 to TRBJ2-2; a possible D gene is TRBD2 (7 bases). This CDR3 is built from 16 residues. From germline, CDR1 is MGHRA and CDR2 YSYEKL.

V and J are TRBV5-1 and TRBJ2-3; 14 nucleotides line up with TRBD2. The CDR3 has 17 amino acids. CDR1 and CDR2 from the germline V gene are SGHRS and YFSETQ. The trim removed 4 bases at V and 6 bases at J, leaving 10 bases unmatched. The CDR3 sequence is CASSGGTSGGWGDTQYF. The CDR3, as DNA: TGCGCCAGCAGCGGCGGGACTAGCGGGGGATGGGGGGATACGCAGTATTTT.

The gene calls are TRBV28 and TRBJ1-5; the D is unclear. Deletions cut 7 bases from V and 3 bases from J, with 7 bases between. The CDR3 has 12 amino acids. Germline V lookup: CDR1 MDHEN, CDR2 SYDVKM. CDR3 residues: CASKALNQPQHF. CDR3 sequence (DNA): TGTGCCAGCAAAGCTCTCAATCAGCCCCAGCATTTT. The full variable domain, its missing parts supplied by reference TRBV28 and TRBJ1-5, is DVKVTQSSRYLVKRTGEKVFLECVQDMDHENMFWYRQDPGLGLRLIYFSYDVKMKEKGDIPEGYSVSREKKERFSLILESASTNQTSMYLCASKALNQPQHFGDGTRLSIL.

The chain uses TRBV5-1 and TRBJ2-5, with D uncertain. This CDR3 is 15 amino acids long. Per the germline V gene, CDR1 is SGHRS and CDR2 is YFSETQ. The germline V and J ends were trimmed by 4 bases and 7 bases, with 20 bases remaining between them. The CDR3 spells CASSLDIYSRGTQYF. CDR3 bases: TGCGCCAGCAGCCTCGACATCTACAGCCGTGGGACCCAGTACTTC. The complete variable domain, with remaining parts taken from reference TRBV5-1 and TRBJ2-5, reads KAGVTQTPRYLIKTRGQQVTLSCSPISGHRSVSWYQQTPGQGLQFLFEYFSETQRNKGNFPGRFSGRQFSNSRSEMNVSTLELGDSALYLCASSLDIYSRGTQYFGPGTRLLVL.

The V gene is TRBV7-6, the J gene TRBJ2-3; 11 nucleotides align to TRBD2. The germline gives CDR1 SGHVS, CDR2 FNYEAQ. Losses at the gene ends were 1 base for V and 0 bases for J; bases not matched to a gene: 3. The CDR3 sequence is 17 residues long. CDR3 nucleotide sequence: TGTGCCAGCAGCTTAGGGCTAGCGGGGGGTAGCACAGATACGCAGTATTTT. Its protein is CASSLGLAGGSTDTQYF.

Here the CDR3 reads CASSVAGIGLSTDTQYF. The CDR3 coding sequence is TGTGCCAGCAGCGTAGCCGGGATCGGGCTTAGCACAGATACGCAGTATTTT. The chain uses TRBV9 and TRBJ2-3; a possible D gene is TRBD2 (5 bases). The CDR3 runs to 17 residues. V dropped 0 bases and J dropped 0 bases, with 14 bases sitting between them. Germline V gives CDR1 SGDLS, CDR2 YYNGEE. The entire variable domain, with the rest obtained from reference TRBV9 and TRBJ2-3, is as follows: DSGVTQTPKHLITATGQRVTLRCSPRSGDLSVYWYQQSLDQGLQFLIQYYNGEERAKGNILERFSAQQFPDLHSELNLSSLELGDSALYFCASSVAGIGLSTDTQYFGPGTRLTVL.

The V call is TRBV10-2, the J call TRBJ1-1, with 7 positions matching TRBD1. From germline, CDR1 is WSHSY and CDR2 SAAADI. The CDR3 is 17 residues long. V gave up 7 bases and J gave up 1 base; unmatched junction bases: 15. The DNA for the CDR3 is TGCGCCAGCATTAGTTTACAGGGGTCCTTAAAGAACACTGAAGCTTTCTTT. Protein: CASISLQGSLKNTEAFF.

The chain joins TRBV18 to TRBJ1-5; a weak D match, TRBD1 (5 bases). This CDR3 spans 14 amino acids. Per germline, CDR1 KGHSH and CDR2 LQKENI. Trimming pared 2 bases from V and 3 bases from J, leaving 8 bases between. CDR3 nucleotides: TGTGCCAGCTCACCAGCCAGGGCCAATCAGCCCCAGCATTTT. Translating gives CASSPARANQPQHF.

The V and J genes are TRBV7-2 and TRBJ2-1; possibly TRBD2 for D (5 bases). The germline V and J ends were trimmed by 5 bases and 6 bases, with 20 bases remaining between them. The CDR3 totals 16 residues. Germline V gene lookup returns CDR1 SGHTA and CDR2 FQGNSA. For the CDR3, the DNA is TGTGCCAGCAGCCCGTTACCTCCGACTACAACCAATGAGCAGTTCTTC. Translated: CASSPLPPTTTNEQFF.

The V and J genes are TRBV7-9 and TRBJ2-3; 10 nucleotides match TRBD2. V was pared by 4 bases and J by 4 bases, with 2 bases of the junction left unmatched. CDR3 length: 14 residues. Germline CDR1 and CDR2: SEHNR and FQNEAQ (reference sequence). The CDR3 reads CASSWGTSADTQYF. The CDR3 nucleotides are TGTGCCAGCAGCTGGGGGACTAGCGCAGATACGCAGTATTTT.

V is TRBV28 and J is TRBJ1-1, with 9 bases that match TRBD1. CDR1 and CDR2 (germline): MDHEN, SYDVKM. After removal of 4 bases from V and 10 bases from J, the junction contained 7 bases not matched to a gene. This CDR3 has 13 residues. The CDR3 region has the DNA TGTGCCAGCAGTTACCGGGACAGGGCTCGAGCTTTCTTT. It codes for CASSYRDRARAFF.

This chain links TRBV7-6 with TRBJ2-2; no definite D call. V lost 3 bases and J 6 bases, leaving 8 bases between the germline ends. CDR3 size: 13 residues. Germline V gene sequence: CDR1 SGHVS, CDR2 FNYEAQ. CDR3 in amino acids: CASSFSLSGELFF. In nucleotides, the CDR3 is TGTGCCAGCAGCTTTTCTCTCTCCGGGGAGCTGTTTTTT.

CDR3 nucleotide sequence: TGTGCCATCGGGGGGTATGGCACAGATACGCAGTATTTT. Its protein product is CAIGGYGTDTQYF. V usage is TRBV10-3 and J usage is TRBJ2-3; D is perhaps TRBD2 (6 bases). V dropped 8 bases and J dropped 1 base, with 10 bases sitting between them. Germline assignment: CDR1 ENHRY and CDR2 SYGVKD. The CDR3 runs to 13 residues.

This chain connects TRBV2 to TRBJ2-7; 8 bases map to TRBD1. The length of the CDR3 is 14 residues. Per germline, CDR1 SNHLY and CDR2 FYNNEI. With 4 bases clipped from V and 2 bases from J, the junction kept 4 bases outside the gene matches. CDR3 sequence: CASSVDRGPYEQYF. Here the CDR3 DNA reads TGTGCCAGCAGTGTAGACAGGGGTCCCTACGAGCAGTACTTC.

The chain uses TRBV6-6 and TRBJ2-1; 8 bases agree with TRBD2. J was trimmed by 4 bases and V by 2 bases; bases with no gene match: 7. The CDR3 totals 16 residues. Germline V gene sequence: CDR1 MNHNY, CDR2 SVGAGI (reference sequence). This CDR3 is CASSYGAGGPYNEQFF. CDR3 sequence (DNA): TGTGCCAGCAGTTACGGGGCGGGAGGACCTTACAATGAGCAGTTCTTC.

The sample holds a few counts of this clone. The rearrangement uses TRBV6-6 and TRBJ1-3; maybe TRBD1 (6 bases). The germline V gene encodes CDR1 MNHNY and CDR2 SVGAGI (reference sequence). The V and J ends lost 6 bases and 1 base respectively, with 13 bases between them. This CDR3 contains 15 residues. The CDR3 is CASRVGHESGNTIYF. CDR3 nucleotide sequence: TGTGCCAGCAGGGTGGGACACGAATCTGGAAACACCATATATTTT.

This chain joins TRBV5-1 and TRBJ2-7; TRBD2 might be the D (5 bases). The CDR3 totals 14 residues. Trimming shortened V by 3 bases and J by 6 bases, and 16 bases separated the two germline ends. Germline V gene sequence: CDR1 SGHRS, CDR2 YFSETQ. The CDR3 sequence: CASSSPRGSGEQYF. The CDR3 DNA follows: TGCGCCAGCAGCTCTCCCCGGGGTTCGGGCGAGCAGTACTTC. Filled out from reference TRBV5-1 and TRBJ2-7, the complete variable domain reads KAGVTQTPRYLIKTRGQQVTLSCSPISGHRSVSWYQQTPGQGLQFLFEYFSETQRNKGNFPGRFSGRQFSNSRSEMNVSTLELGDSALYLCASSSPRGSGEQYFGPGTRLTVT.

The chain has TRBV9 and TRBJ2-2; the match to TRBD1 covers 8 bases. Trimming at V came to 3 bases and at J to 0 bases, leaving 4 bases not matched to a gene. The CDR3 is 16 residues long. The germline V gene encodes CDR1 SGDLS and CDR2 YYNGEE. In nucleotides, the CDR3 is TGTGCCAGCAGCGCAGTACAGGGGGCGAACACCGGGGAGCTGTTTTTT. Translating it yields CASSAVQGANTGELFF.

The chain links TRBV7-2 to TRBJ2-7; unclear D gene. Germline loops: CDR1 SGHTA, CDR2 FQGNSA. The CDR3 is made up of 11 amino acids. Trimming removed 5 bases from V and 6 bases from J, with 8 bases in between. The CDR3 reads CASSVLGEQYF. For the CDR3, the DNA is TGTGCCAGCAGCGTGCTAGGCGAGCAGTACTTC.